The clone carrying this TCR beta chain was picked up many times. The antigen remains undetermined. Researchers used 5'RACE with constant-segment primers to make TCR alpha and TCR beta cDNA libraries that carry sample barcodes and UMIs. From the 5' RACE reads, TCRdb called clonotypes with MiXCR, one entry per CDR3 protein. The data show a few hundred thousand distinct CDR3 sequences, roughly 8% seen once. This CDR3 spans 15 amino acids. Trimming took 3 bases from V and 4 from J; bases not matched to a gene: 4. The V gene's germline CDR1 is SGHRS and CDR2 YFSETQ. This entry is derived from a study of T-cell memory formation after mild COVID-19. Study-level results: Contracting CD8+ clones were enriched in EMRA, CD4+ mainly in CM and EM. Clones that shrank (day 15 to 85) were balanced CD4/CD8, whereas later expanders leaned CD4+. Researchers could not confirm that second-wave clones peaking on day 37 targeted SARS-CoV-2.

The V and J genes are TRBV5-1 and TRBJ2-3, with TRBD1 identical over 11 bases. The sequence was collected from a man in his late teens or twenties who had mild COVID-19 (a few samples of this study predate the infection). Cell type and time point are not known. The sample consisted of PBMCs or a T cell subset sorted from them (not recorded which). In DNA form, the CDR3 reads TGCGCCAGCAGCTCCGGACAGGGGGCCCCAGATACGCAGTATTTT. Translation gives CASSSGQGAPDTQYF. Drawing the rest from reference TRBV5-1 and TRBJ2-3, the complete variable domain is KAGVTQTPRYLIKTRGQQVTLSCSPISGHRSVSWYQQTPGQGLQFLFEYFSETQRNKGNFPGRFSGRQFSNSRSEMNVSTLELGDSALYLCASSSGQGAPDTQYFGPGTRLTVL.